This T cell receptor (beta chain) came from a study of blood T cell repertoires in COVID-19. In the study overall: Collection of acute and convalescent COVID-19 samples took place in the United States, Italy and Spain. In each case, the material was cDNA or gDNA derived from T cells, B-cell-depleted T cells, or PBMCs.

Data came from immunoSEQ multiplex PCR; TCRdb stores just in-frame clones and leaves some out. The sample holds approximately 230,000 clones; more than 70% are singletons and the top ten take 4.5% to 6.5%. Germline CDR1 and CDR2: SNHLY and FYNNEI. The V and J ends lost 5 bases and 7 bases, in that order; junction bases with no gene match: 10. This CDR3 contains 15 residues. Sample: peripheral blood. V is TRBV2 and J is TRBJ2-7; 11 positions match TRBD2. The clonotype originates from a man at least 80 years old with acute or convalescent COVID-19. This chain's CDR3 is CASSPTSGSLREQYF. DNA of the CDR3: TGTGCCAGCAGTCCAACTAGCGGGAGTCTCCGGGAGCAGTACTTC. The full variable domain, rest sourced from reference TRBV2 and TRBJ2-7, is EPEVTQTPSHQVTQMGQEVILRCVPISNHLYFYWYRQILGQKVEFLVSFYNNEISEKSEIFDDQFSVERPDGSNFTLKIRSTKLEDSAMYFCASSPTSGSLREQYFGPGTRLTVT.